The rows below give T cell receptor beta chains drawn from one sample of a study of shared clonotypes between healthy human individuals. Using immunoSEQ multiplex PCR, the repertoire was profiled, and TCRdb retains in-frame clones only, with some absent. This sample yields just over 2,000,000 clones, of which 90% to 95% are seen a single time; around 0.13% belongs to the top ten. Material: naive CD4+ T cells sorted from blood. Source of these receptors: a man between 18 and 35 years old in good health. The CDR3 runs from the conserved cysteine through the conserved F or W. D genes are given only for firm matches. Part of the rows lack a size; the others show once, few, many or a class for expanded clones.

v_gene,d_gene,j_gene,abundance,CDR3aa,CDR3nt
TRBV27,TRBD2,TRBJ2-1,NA,CASSLSGVGGSYNEQFF,TGTGCCAGCAGTTTATCGGGAGTCGGGGGGTCGTACAATGAGCAGTTCTTC
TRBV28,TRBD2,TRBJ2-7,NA,CASSSGGRLYEQYF,TGTGCCAGCAGTTCGGGGGGGCGCCTTTACGAGCAGTACTTC
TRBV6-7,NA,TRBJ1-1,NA,CASSSPRENTEAFF,TGTGCCAGCAGTTCCCCCAGGGAGAACACTGAAGCTTTCTTT
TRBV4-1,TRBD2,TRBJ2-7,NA,CASSQGLAGVVSYEQYF,TGCGCCAGCAGCCAAGGACTAGCGGGAGTCGTCTCCTACGAGCAGTACTTC
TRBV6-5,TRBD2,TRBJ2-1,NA,CASSYVSSGPSNEQFF,TGTGCCAGCAGTTACGTTTCTAGCGGGCCATCCAATGAGCAGTTCTTC
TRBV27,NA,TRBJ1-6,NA,CASSLGGANNSPLHF,TGTGCCAGCAGTCTCGGGGGGGCCAATAATTCACCCCTCCACTTT
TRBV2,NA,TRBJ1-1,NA,CASSSQGWNTEAFF,TGTGCCAGCAGTTCCCAAGGCTGGAACACTGAAGCTTTCTTT
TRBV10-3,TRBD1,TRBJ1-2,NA,CATTGDNYGYTF,TGTGCCACGACAGGGGATAACTATGGCTACACCTTC
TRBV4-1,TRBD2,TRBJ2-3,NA,CASSQVLAGADTQYF,TGCGCCAGCAGCCAAGTTCTAGCGGGAGCAGATACGCAGTATTTT
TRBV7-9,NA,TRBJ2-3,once,CASSLGDGTDTQYF,TGTGCCAGCAGCTTAGGGGACGGTACAGATACGCAGTATTTT
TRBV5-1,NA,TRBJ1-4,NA,CASSTAFGGEKLFF,TGCGCCAGCAGCACCGCCTTCGGGGGTGAAAAACTGTTTTTT
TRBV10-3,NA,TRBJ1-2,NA,CAINGGTALGGGYTF,TGTGCCATCAACGGAGGGACGGCACTAGGTGGGGGCTACACCTTC
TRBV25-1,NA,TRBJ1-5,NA,CASSPSSGNQPQHF,TGTGCCAGCAGTCCCAGTTCTGGCAATCAGCCCCAGCATTTT
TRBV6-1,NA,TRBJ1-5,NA,CASSLEGGTNQPQHF,TGTGCCAGCAGCCTCGAAGGGGGAACAAATCAGCCCCAGCATTTT
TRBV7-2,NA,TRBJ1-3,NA,CASSSLQARNTIYF,TGTGCCAGCAGCTCCCTGCAGGCGAGAAACACCATATATTTT
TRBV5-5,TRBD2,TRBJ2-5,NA,CASSIWRLAGGNQETQYF,TGTGCCAGCAGCATCTGGAGACTAGCGGGAGGGAACCAAGAGACCCAGTACTTC
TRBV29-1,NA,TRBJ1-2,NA,CSVSEGSRGYTF,TGCAGCGTCAGCGAAGGGTCCCGAGGCTACACCTTC
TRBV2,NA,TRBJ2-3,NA,CASAVGVPSTDTQYF,TGTGCCAGCGCGGTTGGAGTGCCTAGCACAGATACGCAGTATTTT
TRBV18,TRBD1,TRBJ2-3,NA,CASSPTGITDTQYF,TGTGCCAGCTCCCCGACAGGGATCACAGATACGCAGTATTTT
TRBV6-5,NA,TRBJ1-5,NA,CASSVRDTYQPQHF,TGTGCCAGCAGTGTCCGGGACACCTATCAGCCCCAGCATTTT
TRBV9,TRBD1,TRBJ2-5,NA,CASSVDGTGGGETQYF,TGTGCCAGCAGCGTAGACGGGACAGGGGGCGGGGAGACCCAGTACTTC
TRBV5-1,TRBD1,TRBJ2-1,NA,CASSLILGTGGLEQFF,TGCGCCAGCAGCTTGATTCTCGGGACAGGGGGCCTTGAGCAGTTCTTC
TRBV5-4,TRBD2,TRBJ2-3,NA,CASSPAGVSGAIDTQYF,TGTGCCAGCAGCCCAGCCGGTGTGAGCGGGGCTATAGATACGCAGTATTTT
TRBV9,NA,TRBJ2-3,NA,CASSRDTDTQYF,TGTGCCAGCAGCCGTGACACAGATACGCAGTATTTT
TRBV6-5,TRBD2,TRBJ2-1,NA,CASSPRLAGANEQFF,TGTGCCAGCAGCCCACGACTAGCGGGAGCCAATGAGCAGTTCTTC
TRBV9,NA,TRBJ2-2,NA,CASSAVLDTGELFF,TGTGCCAGCAGCGCGGTACTAGACACCGGGGAGCTGTTTTTT
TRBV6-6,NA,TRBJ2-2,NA,CASSYSILIAGELFF,TGTGCCAGCAGTTACTCGATACTAATCGCCGGGGAGCTGTTTTTT
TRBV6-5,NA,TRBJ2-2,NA,CASSGQLNTGELFF,TGTGCCAGCAGCGGACAGCTTAACACCGGGGAGCTGTTTTTT
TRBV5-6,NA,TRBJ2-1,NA,CASSSWTDNEQFF,TGTGCCAGCAGCAGCTGGACAGACAATGAGCAGTTCTTC
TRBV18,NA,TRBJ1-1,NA,CASSPGQKNTEAFF,TGTGCCAGCTCACCAGGACAGAAGAACACTGAAGCTTTCTTT
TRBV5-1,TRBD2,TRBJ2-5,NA,CASSLSLAGGQETQYF,TGCGCCAGCAGCTTGTCGCTAGCGGGAGGACAAGAGACCCAGTACTTC
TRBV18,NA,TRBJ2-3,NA,CASSPTTDTQYF,TGTGCCAGCTCACCAACGACAGATACGCAGTATTTT
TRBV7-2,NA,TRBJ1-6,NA,CASSLGAGLGSPLHF,TGTGCCAGCAGCTTAGGGGCAGGGCTCGGGTCACCCCTCCACTTT
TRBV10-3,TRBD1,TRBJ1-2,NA,CAIRSGTGASGYTF,TGTGCCATCAGGAGCGGGACAGGAGCCTCTGGCTACACCTTC